The rows below give T cell receptor beta chains drawn from one sample of a study of cytomegalovirus exposure and HLA in healthy donors. The data were produced by immunoSEQ multiplex PCR, yet TCRdb's version contains in-frame clones alone and is incomplete. The table shows roughly 110,000 clones, with 65% to 75% occurring only once. Material for sequencing was PBMCs. Receptor source: a young man in good health and CMV-seropositive. Each CDR3 is given with its conserved first and last residue. The D gene is left open where the match is weak. Expanded clones get a size class; other rows say once, few or many, or leave the size out.

v_call: TRBV5-1
j_call: TRBJ2-3
clone_size: NA
d_call: TRBD1
cdr3_aa: CASSLGRTGGWPDTQYF
cdr3_nt: TGCGCCAGCAGCTTGGGGCGGACAGGGGGCTGGCCAGATACGCAGTATTTT

v_call: TRBV28
j_call: TRBJ1-2
clone_size: NA
d_call: TRBD1
cdr3_aa: CASSFGARGRVGYGYTF
cdr3_nt: TGTGCCAGCAGTTTTGGGGCCAGGGGGCGCGTGGGCTATGGCTACACCTTC

v_call: TRBV7-6
j_call: TRBJ2-2
clone_size: NA
d_call: TRBD1
cdr3_aa: CASSFETGLGAGELFF
cdr3_nt: TGTGCCAGCAGCTTCGAGACAGGGTTGGGAGCCGGGGAGCTGTTTTTT

v_call: TRBV7-9
j_call: TRBJ2-5
clone_size: NA
d_call: TRBD2
cdr3_aa: CSSSFLGGGLQETQYF
cdr3_nt: TGTTCCAGCAGCTTTCTTGGCGGGGGACTCCAAGAGACCCAGTACTTC

v_call: TRBV5-3
j_call: TRBJ2-5
clone_size: NA
d_call: TRBD1
cdr3_aa: CARSGGDRVPETQYF
cdr3_nt: TGTGCCAGAAGCGGGGGGGACAGGGTCCCAGAGACCCAGTACTTC

v_call: TRBV7-2
j_call: TRBJ2-1
clone_size: NA
d_call: TRBD1
cdr3_aa: CATTAPGQRYNEQFF
cdr3_nt: TGTGCCACCACCGCCCCGGGACAGAGGTACAATGAGCAGTTCTTC

v_call: TRBV5-6
j_call: TRBJ1-4
clone_size: NA
d_call: NA
cdr3_aa: CASTQGPTNEKLFF
cdr3_nt: TGTGCCAGCACTCAGGGGCCAACTAATGAAAAACTGTTTTTT

v_call: TRBV5-1
j_call: TRBJ1-1
clone_size: NA
d_call: NA
cdr3_aa: CASSLWEDTEAFF
cdr3_nt: TGCGCCAGCAGCTTGTGGGAGGACACTGAAGCTTTCTTT

v_call: TRBV7-9
j_call: TRBJ2-1
clone_size: NA
d_call: NA
cdr3_aa: CASSAVPAVSYNEQFF
cdr3_nt: TGTGCCAGCAGCGCCGTTCCAGCGGTCTCCTACAATGAGCAGTTCTTC

v_call: TRBV28
j_call: TRBJ1-4
clone_size: NA
d_call: TRBD1
cdr3_aa: CASSHPTDRGRELFF
cdr3_nt: TGTGCCAGCAGCCACCCAACCGACAGGGGTAGGGAACTGTTTTTT

v_call: TRBV6-5
j_call: TRBJ2-7
clone_size: NA
d_call: NA
cdr3_aa: CASSETGSSYEQYF
cdr3_nt: TGTGCCAGCAGCGAAACCGGGAGCTCCTACGAGCAGTACTTC

v_call: TRBV2
j_call: TRBJ1-6
clone_size: NA
d_call: NA
cdr3_aa: CASTPPGGARNSPLHF
cdr3_nt: TGTGCCAGCACCCCCCCCGGCGGGGCGCGGAATTCACCCCTCCACTTT

v_call: TRBV28
j_call: TRBJ1-5
clone_size: few
d_call: TRBD1
cdr3_aa: CASSSQGLQPQHF
cdr3_nt: TGTGCCAGCAGTTCACAGGGGCTTCAGCCCCAGCATTTT

v_call: TRBV5-1
j_call: TRBJ2-7
clone_size: NA
d_call: TRBD2
cdr3_aa: CASSLTSGGYEQYF
cdr3_nt: TGCGCCAGCAGCTTAACTAGCGGGGGCTACGAGCAGTACTTC

v_call: TRBV7-9
j_call: TRBJ2-5
clone_size: NA
d_call: TRBD2
cdr3_aa: CASSAPTSREETQYF
cdr3_nt: TGTGCCAGCAGCGCCCCGACTAGCCGGGAGGAGACCCAGTACTTC

v_call: TRBV5-3
j_call: TRBJ2-1
clone_size: NA
d_call: NA
cdr3_aa: CARSLEGRGTGGEQFF
cdr3_nt: TGTGCCAGAAGCTTGGAGGGAAGGGGGACGGGTGGTGAGCAGTTCTTC

v_call: TRBV10-2
j_call: TRBJ1-5
clone_size: NA
d_call: TRBD1
cdr3_aa: CASRQGDQPQHF
cdr3_nt: TGCGCCAGCAGACAGGGGGATCAGCCCCAGCATTTT

v_call: TRBV5-1
j_call: TRBJ2-4
clone_size: once
d_call: NA
cdr3_aa: CASSLGQILAKNIQYF
cdr3_nt: TGCGCCAGCAGCTTGGGACAAATCCTAGCCAAAAACATTCAGTACTTC

v_call: TRBV7-2
j_call: TRBJ1-2
clone_size: NA
d_call: TRBD1
cdr3_aa: CASSREGQGGGYYGYTF
cdr3_nt: TGTGCCAGCAGCCGGGAAGGACAGGGGGGAGGATACTATGGCTACACCTTC

v_call: TRBV19
j_call: TRBJ2-5
clone_size: NA
d_call: NA
cdr3_aa: CASSILGGGDETQYF
cdr3_nt: TGTGCCAGTAGTATTCTAGGAGGGGGCGACGAGACCCAGTACTTC

v_call: TRBV9
j_call: TRBJ2-6
clone_size: NA
d_call: NA
cdr3_aa: CASSIGEANVLTF
cdr3_nt: TGTGCCAGCAGCATCGGTGAGGCCAACGTCCTGACTTTC

v_call: TRBV7-9
j_call: TRBJ1-1
clone_size: NA
d_call: NA
cdr3_aa: CASSAQANTEAFF
cdr3_nt: TGTGCCAGCAGCGCACAGGCGAACACTGAAGCTTTCTTT

v_call: TRBV5-1
j_call: TRBJ2-7
clone_size: once
d_call: TRBD1
cdr3_aa: CASRPGTDGEQYF
cdr3_nt: TGCGCCAGCAGACCAGGGACAGACGGCGAGCAGTACTTC

v_call: TRBV5-6
j_call: TRBJ1-6
clone_size: NA
d_call: TRBD1
cdr3_aa: CASSALGTGGNSPLHF
cdr3_nt: TGTGCCAGCAGCGCTCTCGGGACAGGAGGTAATTCACCCCTCCACTTT

v_call: TRBV28
j_call: TRBJ1-5
clone_size: NA
d_call: NA
cdr3_aa: CASSFPGSNQPQHF
cdr3_nt: TGTGCCAGCAGTTTCCCCGGGAGCAATCAGCCCCAGCATTTT

v_call: TRBV28
j_call: TRBJ1-5
clone_size: medium-sized
d_call: NA
cdr3_aa: CASSLQGLNQPQHF
cdr3_nt: TGTGCCAGCAGTTTACAGGGGTTGAATCAGCCCCAGCATTTT

v_call: TRBV19
j_call: TRBJ1-2
clone_size: NA
d_call: TRBD1
cdr3_aa: CASSASRDRGYGYTF
cdr3_nt: TGTGCCAGTAGTGCCTCGCGGGACAGGGGCTATGGCTACACCTTC

v_call: TRBV10-3
j_call: TRBJ1-1
clone_size: NA
d_call: TRBD1
cdr3_aa: CAISAGQGAGNTEAFF
cdr3_nt: TGTGCCATCAGTGCGGGACAGGGGGCAGGGAACACTGAAGCTTTCTTT

v_call: TRBV28
j_call: TRBJ2-6
clone_size: NA
d_call: NA
cdr3_aa: CASSFSVGFSSGANVLTF
cdr3_nt: TGTGCCAGCAGTTTCTCCGTCGGGTTCAGCTCTGGGGCCAACGTCCTGACTTTC

v_call: TRBV7-6
j_call: TRBJ2-2
clone_size: few
d_call: TRBD2
cdr3_aa: CASSLSARAGGANTGELFF
cdr3_nt: TGTGCCAGCAGCTTATCGGCGCGGGCGGGGGGCGCGAACACCGGGGAGCTGTTTTTT

v_call: TRBV5-1
j_call: TRBJ1-1
clone_size: NA
d_call: NA
cdr3_aa: CASSFGQASREAFF
cdr3_nt: TGCGCCAGCAGCTTCGGCCAGGCATCGCGAGAAGCTTTCTTT

v_call: TRBV5-1
j_call: TRBJ1-1
clone_size: NA
d_call: NA
cdr3_aa: CASSLGEANEAFF
cdr3_nt: TGCGCCAGCAGCTTGGGGGAGGCCAATGAAGCTTTCTTT

v_call: TRBV7-8
j_call: TRBJ2-2
clone_size: NA
d_call: NA
cdr3_aa: CASSLVRRGLGTGELFF
cdr3_nt: TGTGCCAGCAGCTTAGTTAGGAGGGGGCTCGGCACCGGGGAGCTGTTTTTT

v_call: TRBV7-2
j_call: TRBJ1-6
clone_size: once
d_call: NA
cdr3_aa: CASSLSQGHSPLHF
cdr3_nt: TGTGCCAGCAGCTTATCGCAGGGGCATTCACCCCTCCACTTT

v_call: TRBV5-6
j_call: TRBJ2-6
clone_size: NA
d_call: TRBD1
cdr3_aa: CASSLARQGTPEAF
cdr3_nt: TGTGCCAGCAGCCTGGCGAGACAGGGGACACCGGAGGCTTTC

v_call: TRBV5-4
j_call: TRBJ2-7
clone_size: NA
d_call: TRBD1
cdr3_aa: CASSFRSGGYYEQYF
cdr3_nt: TGTGCCAGCAGCTTCAGGTCAGGGGGTTATTACGAGCAGTACTTC

v_call: TRBV6-1
j_call: TRBJ2-5
clone_size: NA
d_call: TRBD2
cdr3_aa: CASETSGGKTQYF
cdr3_nt: TGTGCCAGCGAGACTAGCGGGGGGAAGACCCAGTACTTC

v_call: TRBV27
j_call: TRBJ2-3
clone_size: NA
d_call: NA
cdr3_aa: CASSSRVGTDTQYF
cdr3_nt: TGTGCCAGCAGTTCGAGGGTTGGCACAGATACGCAGTATTTT

v_call: TRBV5-1
j_call: TRBJ1-4
clone_size: NA
d_call: NA
cdr3_aa: CASSPEGGSGEKLFF
cdr3_nt: TGCGCCAGCAGCCCGGAAGGGGGTTCGGGTGAAAAACTGTTTTTT

v_call: TRBV30
j_call: TRBJ2-7
clone_size: NA
d_call: NA
cdr3_aa: CAWSAPNQDWSYEQYF
cdr3_nt: TGTGCCTGGAGTGCGCCAAACCAGGACTGGTCCTACGAGCAGTACTTC

v_call: TRBV5-4
j_call: TRBJ1-2
clone_size: NA
d_call: NA
cdr3_aa: CASSQEWEAPGGYTF
cdr3_nt: TGTGCCAGCAGCCAAGAGTGGGAGGCCCCAGGTGGCTACACCTTC

v_call: TRBV14
j_call: TRBJ1-5
clone_size: once
d_call: NA
cdr3_aa: CASNAGGWNQPQHF
cdr3_nt: TGTGCCAGCAATGCGGGGGGGTGGAATCAGCCCCAGCATTTT

v_call: TRBV29-1
j_call: TRBJ1-4
clone_size: NA
d_call: NA
cdr3_aa: CSVEVSGREKLFF
cdr3_nt: TGCAGCGTTGAGGTCAGTGGCCGAGAAAAACTGTTTTTT

v_call: TRBV28
j_call: TRBJ1-5
clone_size: NA
d_call: TRBD1
cdr3_aa: CASSPRQGSGNQPQHF
cdr3_nt: TGTGCCAGCAGTCCGCGACAGGGTTCGGGCAATCAGCCCCAGCATTTT

v_call: TRBV6-5
j_call: TRBJ1-1
clone_size: NA
d_call: TRBD1
cdr3_aa: CASTYYRGQSNTEAFF
cdr3_nt: TGTGCCAGCACTTATTACAGGGGGCAAAGTAACACTGAAGCTTTCTTT

v_call: TRBV2
j_call: TRBJ1-5
clone_size: NA
d_call: NA
cdr3_aa: CASSLEGGDQPQHF
cdr3_nt: TGTGCCAGCAGCCTGGAGGGGGGGGATCAGCCCCAGCATTTT

v_call: TRBV14
j_call: TRBJ1-2
clone_size: NA
d_call: NA
cdr3_aa: CASSIRGSNYGYTF
cdr3_nt: TGTGCCAGCAGCATCAGGGGCTCTAACTATGGCTACACCTTC

v_call: TRBV27
j_call: TRBJ2-2
clone_size: NA
d_call: NA
cdr3_aa: CASGQTTLELFF
cdr3_nt: TGTGCCAGCGGGCAGACTACCCTGGAGCTGTTTTTT

v_call: TRBV5-1
j_call: TRBJ2-2
clone_size: NA
d_call: TRBD2
cdr3_aa: CASSLGFGLASTGELFF
cdr3_nt: TGCGCCAGCAGCTTGGGATTTGGACTAGCGAGTACCGGGGAGCTGTTTTTT

v_call: TRBV19
j_call: TRBJ2-2
clone_size: few
d_call: TRBD2
cdr3_aa: CASSIFDPRGEGGELFF
cdr3_nt: TGTGCCAGTAGTATATTCGACCCACGGGGGGAAGGCGGGGAGCTGTTTTTT

v_call: TRBV7-9
j_call: TRBJ1-6
clone_size: NA
d_call: TRBD1
cdr3_aa: CASSLRDRGNSPLHF
cdr3_nt: TGTGCCAGCAGCTTAAGAGACAGGGGTAATTCACCCCTCCACTTT

v_call: TRBV9
j_call: TRBJ2-3
clone_size: NA
d_call: NA
cdr3_aa: CASSIGGASTDTQYF
cdr3_nt: TGTGCCAGCAGCATCGGGGGAGCTAGCACAGATACGCAGTATTTT

v_call: TRBV9
j_call: TRBJ1-6
clone_size: NA
d_call: NA
cdr3_aa: CASSVASRGGGSPLHF
cdr3_nt: TGTGCCAGCAGCGTAGCTAGCAGGGGTGGAGGTTCACCCCTCCACTTT

v_call: TRBV27
j_call: TRBJ2-1
clone_size: NA
d_call: NA
cdr3_aa: CASSLALAGEQFF
cdr3_nt: TGTGCCAGCAGTTTAGCTCTGGCGGGGGAGCAGTTCTTC

v_call: TRBV6-5
j_call: TRBJ1-5
clone_size: NA
d_call: NA
cdr3_aa: CASSVIWSQPQHF
cdr3_nt: TGTGCCAGCAGTGTTATTTGGAGTCAGCCCCAGCATTTT

v_call: TRBV9
j_call: TRBJ1-5
clone_size: few
d_call: NA
cdr3_aa: CASSDGGSNQPQHF
cdr3_nt: TGTGCCAGCAGCGATGGGGGGTCCAATCAGCCCCAGCATTTT

v_call: TRBV6-1
j_call: TRBJ1-5
clone_size: NA
d_call: NA
cdr3_aa: CASSYMGNQPQHF
cdr3_nt: TGTGCCAGCAGCTATATGGGCAATCAGCCCCAGCATTTT

v_call: TRBV30
j_call: TRBJ1-1
clone_size: NA
d_call: TRBD1
cdr3_aa: CAWVDREANTEAFF
cdr3_nt: TGTGCCTGGGTTGACAGGGAGGCCAACACTGAAGCTTTCTTT

v_call: TRBV10-3
j_call: TRBJ1-1
clone_size: few
d_call: NA
cdr3_aa: CAISERGNTEAFF
cdr3_nt: TGTGCCATCAGTGAGAGGGGGAACACTGAAGCTTTCTTT

v_call: TRBV5-6
j_call: TRBJ2-5
clone_size: NA
d_call: NA
cdr3_aa: CASSGYWTAQETQYF
cdr3_nt: TGTGCCAGCAGCGGGTATTGGACAGCCCAAGAGACCCAGTACTTC